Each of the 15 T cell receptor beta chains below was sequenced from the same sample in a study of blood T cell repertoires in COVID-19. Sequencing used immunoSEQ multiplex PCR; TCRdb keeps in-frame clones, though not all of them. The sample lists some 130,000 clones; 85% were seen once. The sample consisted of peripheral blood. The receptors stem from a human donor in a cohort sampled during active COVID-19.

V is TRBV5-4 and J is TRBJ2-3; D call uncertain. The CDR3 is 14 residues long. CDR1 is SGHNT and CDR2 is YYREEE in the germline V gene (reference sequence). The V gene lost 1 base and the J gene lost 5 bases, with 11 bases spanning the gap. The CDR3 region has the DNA TGTGCCAGCAGCTTGACCCTCCAGGAAGATACGCAGTATTTT. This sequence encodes CASSLTLQEDTQYF.

CDR3 loop: CATTSYGYTF. The CDR3, as DNA: TGTGCCACCACCTCTTATGGCTACACCTTC. The chain carries TRBV24-1 and TRBJ1-2; D gene uncertain. Germline V gives CDR1 KGHDR, CDR2 SFDVKD. V lost 8 bases to trimming and J lost 5 bases, with 5 bases between them. The CDR3 extends over 10 amino acids.

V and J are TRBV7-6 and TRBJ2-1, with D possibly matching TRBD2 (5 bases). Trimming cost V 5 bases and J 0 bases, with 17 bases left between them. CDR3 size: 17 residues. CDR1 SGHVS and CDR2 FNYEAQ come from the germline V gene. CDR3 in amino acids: CASSTPQERSSYNEQFF. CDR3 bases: TGTGCCAGCAGCACCCCCCAGGAGCGGAGCTCCTACAATGAGCAGTTCTTC.

The CDR3 DNA reads as TGTGCCAGCAGCCAAGATTTGACGTGGGAACAGGGGATCGATGGCTACACCTTC. Translating gives CASSQDLTWEQGIDGYTF. The chain links TRBV14 to TRBJ1-2; 7 bases fit TRBD1. This CDR3 is 18 amino acids long. CDR1 SGHDN and CDR2 FVKESK come from the germline V gene. Trimming took 0 bases from V and 6 from J; bases not matched to a gene: 16.

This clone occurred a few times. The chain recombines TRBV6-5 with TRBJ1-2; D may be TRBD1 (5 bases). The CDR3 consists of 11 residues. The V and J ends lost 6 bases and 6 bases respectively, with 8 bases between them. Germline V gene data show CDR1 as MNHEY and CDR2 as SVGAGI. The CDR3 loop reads CASSQGHGYTF. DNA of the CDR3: TGTGCCAGCAGCCAGGGTCATGGCTACACCTTC.

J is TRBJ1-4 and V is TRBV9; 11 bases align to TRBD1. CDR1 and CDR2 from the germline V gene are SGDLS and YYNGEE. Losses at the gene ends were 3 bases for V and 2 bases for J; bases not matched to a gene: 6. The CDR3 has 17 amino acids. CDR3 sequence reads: CASSARTGGNTNEKLFF. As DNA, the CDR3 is TGTGCCAGCAGCGCCCGGACAGGGGGCAATACTAATGAAAAACTGTTTTTT.

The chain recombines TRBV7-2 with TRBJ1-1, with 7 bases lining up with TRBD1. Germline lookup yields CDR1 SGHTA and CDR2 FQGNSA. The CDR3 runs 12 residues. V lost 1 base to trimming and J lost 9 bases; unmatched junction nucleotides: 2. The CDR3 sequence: CASSLEGQKAFF. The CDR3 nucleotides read TGTGCCAGCAGCTTAGAGGGACAGAAAGCTTTCTTT.

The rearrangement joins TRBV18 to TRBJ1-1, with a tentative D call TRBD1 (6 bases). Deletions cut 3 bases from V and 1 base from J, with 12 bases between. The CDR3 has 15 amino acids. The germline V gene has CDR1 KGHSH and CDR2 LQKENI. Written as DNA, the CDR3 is TGTGCCAGCTCACCGCGGACAGCTCGGAACACTGAAGCTTTCTTT. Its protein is CASSPRTARNTEAFF. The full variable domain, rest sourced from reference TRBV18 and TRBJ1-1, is NAGVMQNPRHLVRRRGQEARLRCSPMKGHSHVYWYRQLPEEGLKFMVYLQKENIIDESGMPKERFSAEFPKEGPSILRIQQVVRGDSAAYFCASSPRTARNTEAFFGQGTRLTVV.

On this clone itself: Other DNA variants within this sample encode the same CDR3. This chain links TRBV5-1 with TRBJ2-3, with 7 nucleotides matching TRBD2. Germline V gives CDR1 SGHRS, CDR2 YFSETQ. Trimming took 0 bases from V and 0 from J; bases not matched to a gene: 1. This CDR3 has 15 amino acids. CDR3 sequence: CASSLAGGSTDTQYF. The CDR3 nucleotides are TGCGCCAGCAGCTTGGCGGGGGGAAGCACAGATACGCAGTATTTT.

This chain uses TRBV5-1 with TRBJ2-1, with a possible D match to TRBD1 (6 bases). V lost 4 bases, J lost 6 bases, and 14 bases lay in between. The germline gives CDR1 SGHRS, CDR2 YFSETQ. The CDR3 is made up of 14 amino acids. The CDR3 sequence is CASSQDRIPNEQFF. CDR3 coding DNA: TGCGCCAGCAGCCAAGACAGGATACCCAATGAGCAGTTCTTC. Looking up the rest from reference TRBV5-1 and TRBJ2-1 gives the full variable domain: KAGVTQTPRYLIKTRGQQVTLSCSPISGHRSVSWYQQTPGQGLQFLFEYFSETQRNKGNFPGRFSGRQFSNSRSEMNVSTLELGDSALYLCASSQDRIPNEQFFGPGTRLTVL.

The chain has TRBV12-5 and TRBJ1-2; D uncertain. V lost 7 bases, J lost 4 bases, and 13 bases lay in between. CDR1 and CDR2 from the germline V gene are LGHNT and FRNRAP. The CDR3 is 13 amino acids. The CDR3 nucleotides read TGTGCTAGTGCCCCGACATTCGGCTATGGCTACACCTTC. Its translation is CASAPTFGYGYTF.

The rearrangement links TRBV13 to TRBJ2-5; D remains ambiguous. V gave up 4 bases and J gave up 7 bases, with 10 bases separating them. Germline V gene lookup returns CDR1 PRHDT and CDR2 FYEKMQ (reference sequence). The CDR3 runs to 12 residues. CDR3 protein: CASSSRSVTQYF. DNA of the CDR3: TGTGCCAGCAGCTCTCGGTCGGTGACCCAGTACTTC. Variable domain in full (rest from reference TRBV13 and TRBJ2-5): AAGVIQSPRHLIKEKRETATLKCYPIPRHDTVYWYQQGPGQDPQFLISFYEKMQSDKGSIPDRFSAQQFSDYHSELNMSSLELGDSALYFCASSSRSVTQYFGPGTRLLVL.

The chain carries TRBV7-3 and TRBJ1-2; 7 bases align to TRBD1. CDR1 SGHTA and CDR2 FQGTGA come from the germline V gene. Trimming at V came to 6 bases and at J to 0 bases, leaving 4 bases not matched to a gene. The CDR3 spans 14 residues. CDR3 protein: CASSLDRANYGYTF. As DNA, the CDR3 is TGTGCCAGCAGTCTCGACAGGGCTAACTATGGCTACACCTTC.

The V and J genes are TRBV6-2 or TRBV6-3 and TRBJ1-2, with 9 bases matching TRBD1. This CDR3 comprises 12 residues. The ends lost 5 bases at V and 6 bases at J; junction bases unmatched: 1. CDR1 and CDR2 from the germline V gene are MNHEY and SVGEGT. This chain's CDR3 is CASSHRGHGYTF. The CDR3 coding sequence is TGTGCCAGCAGTCACAGGGGGCATGGCTACACCTTC.

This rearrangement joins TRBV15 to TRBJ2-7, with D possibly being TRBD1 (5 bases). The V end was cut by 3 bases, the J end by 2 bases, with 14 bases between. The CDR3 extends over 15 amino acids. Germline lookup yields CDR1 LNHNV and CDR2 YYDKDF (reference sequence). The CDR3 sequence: CATSRSPTDTYEQYF. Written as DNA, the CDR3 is TGTGCCACCAGCAGGTCCCCGACAGACACCTACGAGCAGTACTTC.